A single sample gave rise to the 20 T cell receptor beta chains below, sequenced in a study of CD8 T cells in Susac syndrome. With random hexamers, reverse transcription was performed on roughly 0.5 to 1 ug of RNA. MiXCR, run by TCRdb on the immunoSEQ multiplex PCR reads, gives a single entry per CDR3 protein. The sample yields under 85,000 distinct CDR3 sequences, roughly 94% seen once. Sequences were obtained from CD8+ T cells from PBMCs. Every receptor here comes from a human donor with multiple sclerosis.

The gene calls are TRBV5-8 and TRBJ2-2; maybe TRBD1 (5 bases). The length of the CDR3 is 13 residues. Germline V gives CDR1 SGHTS, CDR2 YDEGEE. The V end was cut by 5 bases, the J end by 1 base, with 6 bases between. CDR3 in amino acids: CASRRGNTGELFF. CDR3 bases: TGTGCCAGCAGAAGGGGGAACACCGGGGAGCTGTTTTTT.

The J gene is TRBJ1-1, the V gene TRBV12-3 or TRBV12-4, with D hard to call. There are 14 residues in the CDR3. V lost 3 bases to trimming and J lost 0 bases, with 8 bases between them. In DNA, the CDR3 is TGTGCCAGCAGTTTTTCGCCTCTGAACACTGAAGCTTTCTTT. Translation gives CASSFSPLNTEAFF.

For the CDR3, the DNA is TGTGCCAGCAGTAACAGGACCCCACGCCGCACAGATACGCAGTATTTT. Translating gives CASSNRTPRRTDTQYF. The chain employs TRBV28 and TRBJ2-3; D is possibly TRBD1 (5 bases). V dropped 5 bases and J dropped 1 base, with 16 bases sitting between them. The germline V gene encodes CDR1 MDHEN and CDR2 SYDVKM. This CDR3 is built from 16 residues.

This clonotype appeared once. The chain employs TRBV4-2 and TRBJ1-5; D not certain. V was shortened by 0 bases and J by 6 bases, with 9 bases between the two germline ends. Germline V gene lookup returns CDR1 LGHNA and CDR2 YNFKEQ. This CDR3 contains 14 residues. CDR3 residues: CASSQDRGSQPQHF. The CDR3 coding sequence is TGTGCCAGCAGCCAAGATCGGGGTAGTCAGCCCCAGCATTTT.

This clonotype was seen a few times. A read error may produce the germline difference seen at one junction end. The V gene is TRBV7-9, the J gene TRBJ1-5, with a tentative D call TRBD1 (5 bases). Germline-derived CDR1 and CDR2 are SEHNR and FQNEAQ (reference sequence). This CDR3 has 13 residues. The CDR3 region has the DNA TGTGCTAGCAGCTTGTCAGGGAGTCAGCCCCAGCATTTT. Its translation is CASSLSGSQPQHF.

The gene calls are TRBV6-5 and TRBJ2-1; tentatively, D is TRBD1 or TRBD2 (5 bases each). Germline V lookup: CDR1 MNHEY, CDR2 SVGAGI. The length of the CDR3 is 15 residues. V was shortened by 5 bases and J by 2 bases, with 13 bases between the two germline ends. The CDR3 DNA follows: TGTGCCAGCAGTCTTCCGAGGGGCCCCTACAATGAGCAGTTCTTC. Protein: CASSLPRGPYNEQFF.

The chain combines TRBV7-2 with TRBJ1-5; TRBD1 matches 10 bases. Trimming removed 4 bases from V and 7 bases from J; junction bases left unmatched: 4. Germline CDR1 SGHTA, CDR2 FQGNSA. This CDR3 comprises 14 residues. CDR3 amino acids: CASSSWTGGQPQHF. The CDR3 DNA reads TGTGCCAGCAGCTCCTGGACAGGGGGACAGCCCCAGCATTTT.

The chain joins TRBV7-2 to TRBJ2-5, with unresolved D. Between the trimmed V and J ends, which lost 1 base and 2 bases, there was a span of 8 bases. Germline assignment: CDR1 SGHTA and CDR2 FQGNSA. The CDR3 spans 14 residues. CDR3 sequence reads: CASSLVILQETQYF. The CDR3 nucleotides read TGTGCCAGCAGCTTAGTGATCCTTCAAGAGACCCAGTACTTC.

This clonotype was detected only once. The rearrangement joins TRBV5-4 to TRBJ2-1; 10 bases align to TRBD2. Trimming removed 6 bases from V and 5 bases from J; junction bases left unmatched: 8. Germline values: CDR1 SGHNT, CDR2 YYREEE (reference sequence). This CDR3 has 15 amino acids. The CDR3: CASTPVGLADNEQFF. The DNA of the CDR3 is TGTGCCAGCACCCCGGTTGGACTAGCGGACAATGAGCAGTTCTTC.

V gene TRBV9 combines with J gene TRBJ1-4, with 9 bases fitting TRBD1. After removal of 3 bases from V and 7 bases from J, the junction contained 7 bases not matched to a gene. This CDR3 has 15 residues. CDR1 is SGDLS, CDR2 YYNGEE, per germline. CDR3 region: CASSARTGESEKLFF. The CDR3, as DNA: TGTGCCAGCAGCGCGAGGACAGGGGAAAGTGAAAAACTGTTTTTT.

V and J are TRBV20-1 and TRBJ2-1, with D possibly matching TRBD2 (6 bases). Looked up from germline, CDR1 is DFQATT and CDR2 is SNEGSKA (reference sequence). Trimming removed 0 bases from V and 5 bases from J, with 11 bases in between. This CDR3 contains 14 residues. CDR3 DNA: TGCAGTGCTAGAGAACCGGGACTCCACAATGAGCAGTTCTTC. Its protein product is CSAREPGLHNEQFF.

The genes are TRBV5-1 and TRBJ2-5; 11 bases map to TRBD2. This CDR3 has 16 residues. Unmatched junction bases numbered 9, after V lost 3 bases and J lost 5 bases. The germline V gene has CDR1 SGHRS and CDR2 YFSETQ. The CDR3, as DNA: TGCGCCAGCAGCTCCGGACTAGCGGGTAGCGAGGAGACCCAGTACTTC. Its translation is CASSSGLAGSEETQYF.

In regard to this clonotype: An end of the junction differs from the germline gene, which may be a read error. CDR3 bases: TGTGCCACCAGTCAAACAGGGCTGGGCGACACTGAAGCTTTCTTT. Protein product: CATSQTGLGDTEAFF. The chain has TRBV12-3 or TRBV12-4 and TRBJ1-1, with D possibly being TRBD1 (6 bases). This CDR3 has 15 amino acids.

The chain carries TRBV5-1 and TRBJ2-7; TRBD1 or TRBD2 may be the D gene (5 bases each). The CDR3 extends over 15 amino acids. Germline V gene data show CDR1 as SGHRS and CDR2 as YFSETQ. The V gene lost 1 base and the J gene lost 5 bases, with 16 bases spanning the gap. CDR3 DNA: TGCGCCAGCAGCTTGCTGTCCAGGGAGTTCGACGAGCAGTACTTC. This gives the protein CASSLLSREFDEQYF.

The DNA for the CDR3 is TGCGCCAGCAGCTTGGAGGGTTGCTGTACCTTAACCTACGAGCAGTACTTC. Its protein is CASSLEGCCTLTYEQYF. The chain couples TRBV5-1 to TRBJ2-7; D is ambiguous. The germline gives CDR1 SGHRS, CDR2 YFSETQ. The CDR3 loop spans 17 amino acids. Trimming took 0 bases from V and 2 from J, leaving 18 bases between them.

This chain uses TRBV18 with TRBJ2-3; D is possibly TRBD2 (5 bases). The CDR3 runs to 15 residues. The germline gives CDR1 KGHSH, CDR2 LQKENI. V was clipped by 1 base and J by 2 bases, with 10 bases between them. The DNA of the CDR3 is TGTGCCAGCTCACCACGAGACGGACTCACAGATACGCAGTATTTT. Translation: CASSPRDGLTDTQYF.

The rearrangement joins TRBV3-1 to TRBJ2-3; D not resolved. This CDR3 is 14 amino acids long. The V end lost 0 bases, the J end lost 5 bases, and 9 bases lay between the germline ends. From germline, CDR1 is LGHDT and CDR2 YNNKEL (reference sequence). This CDR3 is CASSQDSLEDTQYF. The CDR3 nucleotides read TGTGCCAGCAGCCAAGATAGCCTAGAAGATACGCAGTATTTT.

The genes are TRBV12-3 or TRBV12-4 and TRBJ1-5, with a weak D call TRBD1 (5 bases). V dropped 1 base and J dropped 12 bases, with 7 bases sitting between them. The CDR3 runs 11 residues. The CDR3, as DNA: TGTGCCAGCAGTTTAGGACAGAACCAGCATTTT. Encoded protein: CASSLGQNQHF.

V gene TRBV6-5 combines with J gene TRBJ2-1, with 8 bases aligning to TRBD2. This CDR3 is 12 amino acids long. Looked up from germline, CDR1 is MNHEY and CDR2 is SVGAGI. Unmatched junction bases numbered 5, after V lost 1 base and J lost 15 bases. The DNA for the CDR3 is TGTGCCAGCAGTTACTTACTAGCGGACTGGTTCTTC. It yields the protein CASSYLLADWFF.

This rearrangement joins TRBV20-1 to TRBJ2-4, with D possibly called TRBD1 or TRBD2 (5 bases each). V lost 6 bases and J 9 bases, leaving 18 bases between the germline ends. Germline V gives CDR1 DFQATT, CDR2 SNEGSKA (reference sequence). The CDR3 is made up of 13 amino acids. As DNA, the CDR3 is TGCAGTGCCAGGGACGGTTATCAAGTCATTCAGTACTTC. Amino acid sequence: CSARDGYQVIQYF.